A single sample gave rise to the 21 T cell receptor beta chains below, sequenced in a study of T cell changes during pregnancy in multiple sclerosis (dated by TCRdb to the late 2010s). The library was produced with the immunoSEQ multiplex PCR assay. TCRdb re-hosts the immuneACCESS table, in-frame sequences only. Its copies lack some clones; in the studies checked, an unresolved V gene accounts for under half of them, and the cause for the rest is not known. Across this sample there are 35,000 to 50,000 clones, with roughly 92% seen only once. The ten most abundant clones make up approximately 0.67% of the sample. This sample comprised CD4+ T cells from peripheral blood mononuclear cells, obtained in the first trimester of pregnancy. The source is a female donor with multiple sclerosis, enrolled in a pregnancy study.

This chain connects TRBV28 to TRBJ2-1; 10 positions agree with TRBD2. The CDR3 sequence is 15 residues long. Germline lookup yields CDR1 MDHEN and CDR2 SYDVKM. The junction had 7 bases not matched to a gene; V was cut back by 2 bases and J by 9 bases. The CDR3 is CASSLQAGGPGEQFF. The DNA of the CDR3 is TGTGCCAGCAGTTTACAAGCGGGAGGGCCAGGTGAGCAGTTCTTC.

This chain connects TRBV18 to TRBJ2-5; 8 bases fit TRBD1. Germline V gives CDR1 KGHSH, CDR2 LQKENI. This CDR3 is 16 amino acids long. The V gene end was trimmed by 3 bases and the J gene end by 2 bases; junction bases not matched to a gene: 8. The CDR3 DNA reads TGTGCCAGCTCACCCCGCCGGGACAGGCAACAAGAGACCCAGTACTTC. Protein: CASSPRRDRQQETQYF.

V gene TRBV5-4 combines with J gene TRBJ1-2; D may be TRBD1 (5 bases). The CDR3 has 15 residues. Trimming took off 2 bases at V and 3 bases at J, with 14 bases between the two ends. CDR1 is SGHNT and CDR2 is YYREEE in the germline V gene (reference sequence). CDR3 DNA sequence: TGTGCCAGCAGCTTAGACAGCCCACGGGACTATGGCTACACCTTC. This codes for CASSLDSPRDYGYTF.

The chain has TRBV5-1 and TRBJ2-3; D is uncertain. Germline CDR1 is SGHRS and CDR2 is YFSETQ. CDR3 size: 15 residues. The V end was cut by 0 bases, the J end by 0 bases, with 8 bases between. This CDR3 reads CASSLDGPSTDTQYF. CDR3 in DNA: TGCGCCAGCAGCTTGGATGGGCCTAGCACAGATACGCAGTATTTT.

V and J are TRBV5-6 and TRBJ1-3; 8 nucleotides agree with TRBD1. The V gene end was trimmed by 0 bases and the J gene end by 0 bases; junction bases not matched to a gene: 2. The CDR3 contains 16 residues. Germline V gene lookup returns CDR1 SGHDT and CDR2 YYEEEE. The CDR3 spells CASSLGQGTSGNTIYF. CDR3 bases: TGTGCCAGCAGCTTGGGACAGGGGACCTCTGGAAACACCATATATTTT.

The CDR3 region is CASSLVVLAGPSEQFF. CDR3 nucleotide sequence: TGTGCCAGCAGCTTAGTGGTACTAGCGGGGCCCAGTGAGCAGTTCTTC. The chain carries TRBV7-2 and TRBJ2-1, with TRBD2 identical over 10 bases. Per germline, CDR1 SGHTA and CDR2 FQGNSA. The CDR3 sequence is 16 residues long. V lost 1 base, J lost 9 bases, and 9 bases stayed unmatched.

The V gene is TRBV29-1, the J gene TRBJ2-1, with TRBD1 identical over 7 bases. In germline, CDR1 is SQVTM, CDR2 ANQGSEA. The CDR3 consists of 13 residues. The V and J ends lost 5 bases and 9 bases, in that order; junction bases with no gene match: 10. The chain's CDR3 is CSVFGQGEREQFF. DNA for the CDR3: TGCAGCGTTTTTGGGCAGGGGGAGCGTGAGCAGTTCTTC.

The chain combines TRBV19 with TRBJ1-5; D might be TRBD1 (5 bases). Per germline, CDR1 LNHDA and CDR2 SQIVND (reference sequence). CDR3 length equals 14 residues. Trimming cost V 7 bases and J 0 bases, with 10 bases left between them. DNA for the CDR3: TGTGCCAGTACCCCCAGGGATAGCAATCAGCCCCAGCATTTT. Amino acids: CASTPRDSNQPQHF.

V usage is TRBV20-1 and J usage is TRBJ2-3; no clear D. Germline CDR1 and CDR2: DFQATT and SNEGSKA (reference sequence). V shed 1 base and J shed 5 bases, with 4 bases lying between them. The CDR3 extends over 11 amino acids. The CDR3 is CSARGGDTQYF. CDR3 coding DNA: TGCAGTGCTAGAGGCGGAGATACGCAGTATTTT.

The V and J genes are TRBV27 and TRBJ1-5; TRBD1 agrees at 11 bases. Germline values: CDR1 MNHEY, CDR2 SMNVEV (reference sequence). Trimming removed 2 bases from V and 2 bases from J; junction bases left unmatched: 11. The CDR3 is made up of 19 amino acids. The CDR3 sequence: CASSLGPSGQGAGNQPQHF. CDR3 bases: TGTGCCAGCAGTTTAGGCCCCTCCGGACAGGGGGCTGGCAATCAGCCCCAGCATTTT.

This chain joins TRBV10-3 and TRBJ2-1, with 8 positions matching TRBD2. V lost 0 bases and J lost 7; bases outside the gene matches: 5. The CDR3 is 15 amino acids. CDR1 is ENHRY, CDR2 SYGVKD, per germline. This CDR3 is CAISESPGTRNEQFF. In DNA, the CDR3 is TGTGCCATCAGTGAGTCGCCCGGGACTAGGAATGAGCAGTTCTTC.

The chain couples TRBV23-1 to TRBJ1-5, with D perhaps TRBD1 (6 bases). TRBV23-1 has ORF status, its function being uncertain. Deletions cut 2 bases from V and 0 bases from J, with 20 bases between. CDR3 size: 19 residues. The CDR3 DNA sequence: TGCGCCAGCAGTCAAAGGTGGGGACAAATAAATCATAGCAATCAGCCCCAGCATTTT. This codes for CASSQRWGQINHSNQPQHF.

The CDR3 nucleotides are TGTGCCAGCAGCCAAGAGGGGACTAGCGGGAGTAGGCAGTTCTTC. Translating it yields CASSQEGTSGSRQFF. The chain recombines TRBV4-2 with TRBJ2-1; 14 bases agree with TRBD2. The CDR3 has 15 amino acids. V dropped 0 bases and J dropped 12; count of bases not matched to a gene: 4. Germline CDR1 is LGHNA and CDR2 is YNFKEQ.

The chain links TRBV7-2 to TRBJ2-5, with TRBD2 matching 7 bases. The CDR3 has 17 amino acids. V lost 7 bases and J lost 5; bases outside the gene matches: 19. The germline V gene has CDR1 SGHTA and CDR2 FQGNSA. CDR3 residues: CASTSTGGAGRGETQYF. The CDR3 DNA reads TGTGCCAGCACCTCGACGGGAGGCGCGGGCCGGGGGGAGACCCAGTACTTC.

This clone was recorded only once. The chain employs TRBV18 and TRBJ1-1; D remains unclear. Germline V CDR1 and CDR2: KGHSH, LQKENI. This CDR3 is 11 amino acids long. V lost 6 bases and J 12 bases, leaving 14 bases between the germline ends. CDR3 residues: CASSPGEKSFF. CDR3 nucleotide sequence: TGTGCCAGCTCCCCCGGTGAAAAATCTTTCTTT.

V usage is TRBV7-2 and J usage is TRBJ2-7, with 11 bases fitting TRBD2. V lost 4 bases to trimming and J lost 7 bases; unmatched junction nucleotides: 12. CDR1 is SGHTA and CDR2 is FQGNSA in the germline V gene. CDR3 length: 16 amino acids. The CDR3 spells CASSSSPGLAVGEQYF. The CDR3 nucleotides read TGTGCCAGCAGCTCCAGTCCGGGACTAGCGGTGGGAGAGCAGTACTTC.

The chain couples TRBV5-1 to TRBJ1-1; 7 positions match TRBD1. With 4 bases clipped from V and 5 bases from J, the junction kept 8 bases outside the gene matches. Germline V lookup: CDR1 SGHRS, CDR2 YFSETQ. The CDR3 runs 14 residues. CDR3 protein: CASSPIGTATEAFF. The CDR3 DNA sequence: TGCGCCAGCAGCCCAATAGGGACAGCAACTGAAGCTTTCTTT.

The gene calls are TRBV6-5 and TRBJ2-7; D call uncertain. There are 11 residues in the CDR3. Germline CDR1 MNHEY, CDR2 SVGAGI. Trimming took 2 bases from V and 6 from J, leaving 5 bases between them. CDR3 DNA sequence: TGTGCCAGCAGTTACCGAGGCGAGCAGTACTTC. It encodes CASSYRGEQYF.

This sequence joins TRBV7-9 and TRBJ1-6; D gene unclear. Germline V gives CDR1 SEHNR, CDR2 FQNEAQ (reference sequence). This CDR3 has 15 amino acids. V lost 5 bases and J lost 11, with 19 bases in between. The CDR3 sequence is CASSPPGGPLTPLHF. The CDR3 nucleotides are TGTGCCAGCAGCCCTCCCGGCGGGCCTCTGACACCCCTCCACTTT.

This sequence joins TRBV29-1 and TRBJ1-1, with D tentatively TRBD1 (5 bases). The CDR3 has 12 amino acids. CDR1 is SQVTM and CDR2 is ANQGSEA in the germline V gene. The ends were cut back, 4 bases at V and 5 bases at J, with 11 bases in the middle. Written as DNA, the CDR3 is TGCAGCGTTGGGAATCAGGGAACTGAAGCTTTCTTT. It is translated as CSVGNQGTEAFF.

The chain combines TRBV20-1 with TRBJ2-1; possible D gene TRBD2, 5 bases. With 6 bases removed from V and 7 bases from J, the gap between germline ends came to 10 bases. This CDR3 region has 11 residues. The germline gives CDR1 DFQATT, CDR2 SNEGSKA (reference sequence). The CDR3 spells CSAASGNEQFF. The DNA for the CDR3 is TGCAGTGCGGCTTCGGGGAATGAGCAGTTCTTC.